This TCR beta chain was documented in a study of T cells after posttransplantation cyclophosphamide. Study results and limitations: Later post-transplant blood repertoires were often dominated by donor CD8+ memory clones.

This table comes from immunoSEQ multiplex PCR, and its TCRdb copy is limited to in-frame clones, with some not included. This table holds under 3,000 clones, just under 75% found once. This clone was detected only once. Its target is not known. The CDR3 has 15 residues. Germline loops: CDR1 PRHDT, CDR2 FYEKMQ (reference sequence). V trimming: 5 bases; J trimming: 8 bases; junction bases outside the gene matches: 13. V usage is TRBV13 and J usage is TRBJ1-2; 8 bases are a match to TRBD1. Sample: PBMCs. The source of this sequence is a young man with a blood cancer, CMV-positive, and with a related stem cell donor. The CDR3 region is CASSPRTGPREGYTF. CDR3 bases: TGTGCCAGCAGCCCCAGGACAGGGCCGCGAGAAGGCTACACCTTC.